This T cell receptor (beta chain) comes out of a study of radiotherapy plus CTLA-4 blockade in lung cancer. The CDR3 runs to 16 residues. Losses at the gene ends were 5 bases for V and 6 bases for J; bases not matched to a gene: 13. Germline V gives CDR1 MDHEN, CDR2 SYDVKM. In the case of this clone: Antigen: not known.

The protocol was immunoSEQ multiplex PCR, while the TCRdb copy is restricted to in-frame clones and leaves out a portion. The profile shows roughly 90,000 clones, 72% of them singletons. Study findings and constraints: TCR clones from tumors expanded in blood after radiotherapy plus ipilimumab.

The chain employs TRBV28 and TRBJ1-1; 9 bases agree with TRBD1. Sequences were derived from peripheral blood, sampled from a patient treated with radiotherapy plus ipilimumab. The receptor's source is a human donor with non-small cell lung cancer that progressed on radiotherapy plus ipilimumab. The CDR3 nucleotides are TGTGCCAGCAGTCTAATTCCCGGGACAGGGACTCCTGAAGCTTTCTTT. It translates to CASSLIPGTGTPEAFF. Together with reference TRBV28 and TRBJ1-1, the CDR3 gives the full variable domain: DVKVTQSSRYLVKRTGEKVFLECVQDMDHENMFWYRQDPGLGLRLIYFSYDVKMKEKGDIPEGYSVSREKKERFSLILESASTNQTSMYLCASSLIPGTGTPEAFFGQGTRLTVV.